The 13 T cell receptor beta chains in this list originate from one sample, sequenced in a study of blood T cells in healthy people across ages. Primers used in a second PCR of roughly 6 to 12 cycles were a sample-barcoded 5' primer and a J-beta primer mix. TCRdb re-analysed the 5' RACE reads in MiXCR, keeping a single row per CDR3 protein. The sample carries 1,800,000 or so distinct CDR3 sequences, about two fifths recorded once. Specimen: blood. These receptors all come from a human donor in good health.

This clonotype was detected ten times or more. The chain is built from TRBV28 and TRBJ2-7; D is perhaps TRBD2 (5 bases). The J call may be mistaken, given a closer DNA end match to TRBJ2-5. Germline V lookup: CDR1 MDHEN, CDR2 SYDVKM. The CDR3 spans 13 residues. The CDR3 region has the DNA TGTGCCAGCAGTTTAATGGGAGAAGAGACCCAGTACTTC. Amino acids: CASSLMGEETQYF.

The chain employs TRBV4-3 and TRBJ1-2; no clear D. In germline, CDR1 is LGHNA, CDR2 YSLEER. The CDR3 loop spans 16 amino acids. V was trimmed by 2 bases and J by 5 bases, leaving 18 bases between them. CDR3 in DNA: TGCGCCAGCAGCCAAACTCCGGAGGCCCCTTTATATGGCTACACCTTC. Translated, it gives CASSQTPEAPLYGYTF.

This chain connects TRBV7-8 to TRBJ1-1; TRBD1 agrees at 8 bases. Germline V gene data show CDR1 as SGHVS and CDR2 as FQNEAQ. Trimming cost V 2 bases and J 3 bases; bases outside gene matches: 5. The CDR3 spans 15 residues. The CDR3 is CASSLSVTGDTEAFF. CDR3 bases: TGTGCCAGCAGCTTAAGTGTGACAGGGGACACTGAAGCTTTCTTT.

This chain uses TRBV7-2 with TRBJ1-2; the D is unclear. V was clipped by 5 bases and J by 4 bases, with 11 bases between them. There are 13 residues in the CDR3. Germline lookup yields CDR1 SGHTA and CDR2 FQGNSA. This CDR3 is CASSVSQLYGYTF. The CDR3 DNA sequence: TGTGCCAGCAGCGTTTCTCAGCTCTATGGCTACACCTTC. Full variable domain (missing parts from reference TRBV7-2 and TRBJ1-2): GAGVSQSPSNKVTEKGKDVELRCDPISGHTALYWYRQSLGQGLEFLIYFQGNSAPDKSGLPSDRFSAERTGGSVSTLTIQRTQQEDSAVYLCASSVSQLYGYTFGSGTRLTVV.

The chain recombines TRBV7-9 with TRBJ2-7; 7 nucleotides match TRBD1. This CDR3 spans 14 amino acids. Germline V gives CDR1 SEHNR, CDR2 FQNEAQ (reference sequence). V was clipped by 5 bases and J by 2 bases; unmatched bases: 6. CDR3 coding DNA: TGTGCCAGCAGCGCTTGGGACAGAGCCTACGAGCAGTACTTC. This encodes CASSAWDRAYEQYF.

As regards this clonotype: A junction boundary mismatches the germline segment, possibly from a read error. The V call is TRBV4-1, the J call TRBJ1-1; D gene unclear. The CDR3 has 13 amino acids. The germline V gene encodes CDR1 MGHRA and CDR2 YSYEKL. CDR3 sequence: CAGSQGVNTEAFF. In nucleotides, the CDR3 is TGCGCCGGCAGCCAAGGAGTGAACACTGAAGCTTTCTTT.

The table lists this clonotype with many counts. The CDR3 region is CSARRGRGVNEQFF. CDR3 in DNA: TGCAGTGCTCGCCGGGGGCGGGGGGTCAATGAGCAGTTCTTC. This chain uses TRBV20-1 with TRBJ2-1, with 8 bases matching TRBD2. This CDR3 contains 14 residues. J gave up 6 bases and V 5 bases, and 9 bases lay outside the gene matches. CDR1 and CDR2 (germline): DFQATT, SNEGSKA (reference sequence).

For this clonotype: The germline gene is not matched at one end of the junction; a read error may be the cause. The gene calls are TRBV12-3 or TRBV12-4 and TRBJ1-2; D call uncertain. The CDR3 consists of 13 residues. The CDR3 region has the DNA TGTGCCGGCAGTCCCCAAGTAAACTATGGCTACACCTTC. Encoded protein: CAGSPQVNYGYTF.

The chain uses TRBV7-3 and TRBJ2-3, with D possibly matching TRBD2 (5 bases). Trimming stripped 5 bases from V and 1 base from J, with 13 bases between. Germline V gene data show CDR1 as SGHTA and CDR2 as FQGTGA. The CDR3 is 15 amino acids. CDR3 sequence: CASSAWERRTDTQYF. The DNA for the CDR3 is TGTGCCAGCAGCGCCTGGGAGCGGCGCACAGATACGCAGTATTTT.

This clonotype has just a few counts. The chain employs TRBV2 and TRBJ2-1; 9 bases match TRBD1. Germline CDR1 and CDR2: SNHLY and FYNNEI. J gave up 10 bases and V 7 bases, and 8 bases lay outside the gene matches. CDR3 length: 13 amino acids. The CDR3: CASIPGTGSEQFF. The CDR3 nucleotides are TGTGCCAGCATTCCCGGGACAGGGTCCGAGCAGTTCTTC. Together with reference TRBV2 and TRBJ2-1, the CDR3 gives the full variable domain: EPEVTQTPSHQVTQMGQEVILRCVPISNHLYFYWYRQILGQKVEFLVSFYNNEISEKSEIFDDQFSVERPDGSNFTLKIRSTKLEDSAMYFCASIPGTGSEQFFGPGTRLTVL.

This sequence joins TRBV20-1 and TRBJ1-2, with D unclear. Germline CDR1 and CDR2: DFQATT and SNEGSKA (reference sequence). This CDR3 comprises 14 residues. V shed 1 base and J shed 7 bases, with 16 bases lying between them. The CDR3 DNA sequence: TGCAGTGCTAGAGTGGTAGAGACGTCCCTTGGCTACACCTTC. Protein: CSARVVETSLGYTF.

V usage is TRBV7-2 and J usage is TRBJ1-5, with D maybe TRBD1 (6 bases). V was trimmed by 1 base and J by 1 base, leaving 14 bases between them. This CDR3 is built from 17 residues. From germline, CDR1 is SGHTA and CDR2 FQGNSA. The CDR3 loop reads CASSLGLRRGSNQPQHF. The DNA for the CDR3 is TGTGCCAGCAGCTTAGGGCTTAGGAGGGGGAGCAATCAGCCCCAGCATTTT.

The rearrangement links TRBV12-3 or TRBV12-4 to TRBJ2-3; D is perhaps TRBD2 (5 bases). Between the trimmed V and J ends, which lost 5 bases and 2 bases, there was a span of 17 bases. The CDR3 loop spans 16 amino acids. The CDR3: CASSIYTRLNTDTQYF. DNA for the CDR3: TGTGCCAGCAGTATTTACACCAGACTAAACACAGATACGCAGTATTTT.